The 24 T cell receptor beta chains in this list originate from one sample, sequenced in a study of beta chain features in type 1 diabetes. Of the isolated RNA, all was reverse transcribed, and so the sequenced material was expressed TCRB transcripts. Using immunoSEQ multiplex PCR, the repertoire was profiled, and TCRdb retains in-frame clones only, with some absent. This sample has roughly 240,000 clones, with approximately 14% found just once. The sample was naive CD4+ T cells from blood. These receptors originate from a woman aged 40 to 50 in good health.

This clone has only a few counts. The chain links TRBV6-1 to TRBJ2-7; D is uncertain. This CDR3 comprises 15 residues. Trimming removed 1 base from V and 1 base from J, with 11 bases in between. Germline CDR1 reads MNHNS; CDR2 reads SASEGT. For the CDR3, the DNA is TGTGCCAGCAGTGAAGGCAGGCTTTCATCCTACGAGCAGTACTTC. Protein sequence: CASSEGRLSSYEQYF.

This clone was recorded a few times. The chain carries TRBV4-1 and TRBJ1-4, with D maybe TRBD1 (6 bases). The V and J ends lost 1 base and 8 bases respectively, with 14 bases between them. Looked up from germline, CDR1 is MGHRA and CDR2 is YSYEKL. CDR3 size: 15 residues. The CDR3 loop is CASSQVGTGREKLFF. Written as DNA, the CDR3 is TGCGCCAGCAGCCAAGTTGGCACAGGGCGGGAAAAACTGTTTTTT.

This clone was seen more than once but under ten times. The chain is built from TRBV18 and TRBJ2-7, with D possibly being TRBD1 (5 bases). Per germline, CDR1 KGHSH and CDR2 LQKENI. CDR3 length: 15 amino acids. Between the trimmed V and J ends, which lost 1 base and 0 bases, there was a span of 10 bases. CDR3 in amino acids: CASSPQGHGSYEQYF. DNA for the CDR3: TGTGCCAGCTCACCACAGGGGCACGGCTCCTACGAGCAGTACTTC. Full variable domain (missing parts from reference TRBV18 and TRBJ2-7): NAGVMQNPRHLVRRRGQEARLRCSPMKGHSHVYWYRQLPEEGLKFMVYLQKENIIDESGMPKERFSAEFPKEGPSILRIQQVVRGDSAAYFCASSPQGHGSYEQYFGPGTRLTVT.

This clone appeared a few times. The J gene is TRBJ1-1, the V gene TRBV11-2; possibly TRBD1 for D (5 bases). Germline values: CDR1 SGHAT, CDR2 FQNNGV. There are 15 residues in the CDR3. V was trimmed by 3 bases and J by 1 base, leaving 12 bases between them. The CDR3 reads CASSFRQNRNTEAFF. CDR3 nucleotides: TGTGCCAGCAGCTTCCGACAGAACCGGAACACTGAAGCTTTCTTT.

The rearrangement uses TRBV5-1 and TRBJ2-3; 7 bases line up with TRBD2. Germline V gene data show CDR1 as SGHRS and CDR2 as YFSETQ. The V segment lost 0 bases and the J segment 2 bases; nucleotides outside the gene matches: 6. This CDR3 is built from 16 residues. CDR3 in amino acids: CASSLGNSGPTDTQYF. The DNA for the CDR3 is TGCGCCAGCAGCTTGGGAAATAGCGGGCCCACAGATACGCAGTATTTT.

The genes are TRBV28 and TRBJ1-5; 7 nucleotides agree with TRBD1. Germline lookup yields CDR1 MDHEN and CDR2 SYDVKM. The CDR3 is made up of 16 amino acids. The junction had 8 bases not matched to a gene; V was cut back by 3 bases and J by 3 bases. CDR3 loop: CASSFLGQTINQPQHF. The CDR3 bases are TGTGCCAGCAGTTTTCTGGGACAGACGATCAATCAGCCCCAGCATTTT. Supplemented by reference TRBV28 and TRBJ1-5, the full variable domain reads DVKVTQSSRYLVKRTGEKVFLECVQDMDHENMFWYRQDPGLGLRLIYFSYDVKMKEKGDIPEGYSVSREKKERFSLILESASTNQTSMYLCASSFLGQTINQPQHFGDGTRLSIL.

The chain uses TRBV6-6 and TRBJ1-1, with 7 nucleotides matching TRBD1. CDR3 length equals 13 residues. The germline V gene has CDR1 MNHNY and CDR2 SVGAGI (reference sequence). V dropped 10 bases and J dropped 0; count of bases not matched to a gene: 5. The CDR3 sequence is CAIADRMNTEAFF. CDR3 sequence (DNA): TGTGCCATCGCGGACAGGATGAACACTGAAGCTTTCTTT.

To note about this clone: Other DNA variants within this sample encode the same CDR3. The chain joins TRBV6-5 to TRBJ2-7; TRBD1 is a possible D gene (6 bases). The germline CDR1 and CDR2 sequences are MNHEY and SVGAGI. Trimming pared 4 bases from V and 0 bases from J, leaving 10 bases between. CDR3 size: 14 residues. As DNA, the CDR3 is TGTGCCAGCAGTTCCACAGGGAGCTCCTACGAGCAGTACTTC. It specifies CASSSTGSSYEQYF.

The chain uses TRBV11-2 and TRBJ1-2, with 8 bases aligning to TRBD1. Germline loops: CDR1 SGHAT, CDR2 FQNNGV. The CDR3 covers 15 residues. V gave up 6 bases and J gave up 2 bases; unmatched junction bases: 8. In nucleotides, the CDR3 is TGTGCCAGCAGGAGCCCCGGGACAGGCAACTATGGCTACACCTTC. Translated, it gives CASRSPGTGNYGYTF.

This clone was detected only a few times. The chain carries TRBV7-6 and TRBJ1-1; maybe TRBD1 (5 bases). Germline-derived CDR1 and CDR2 are SGHVS and FNYEAQ. V gave up 1 base and J gave up 5 bases, with 14 bases separating them. CDR3 size: 15 residues. Here the CDR3 reads CASSLGMGGGTEAFF. CDR3 DNA sequence: TGTGCCAGCAGCTTAGGCATGGGGGGTGGTACTGAAGCTTTCTTT.

V usage is TRBV29-1 and J usage is TRBJ1-2; 7 nucleotides align to TRBD1. J lost 3 bases, V lost 7 bases, and 5 bases had no gene match. The CDR3 extends over 12 amino acids. Germline values: CDR1 SQVTM, CDR2 ANQGSEA. CDR3 loop: CSARQGDYGYTF. The CDR3 DNA sequence: TGCAGCGCCCGACAGGGTGACTATGGCTACACCTTC.

The rearrangement uses TRBV7-2 and TRBJ1-2, with 9 bases fitting TRBD1. In germline, CDR1 is SGHTA, CDR2 FQGNSA. This CDR3 is built from 14 residues. Trimming at V came to 1 base and at J to 8 bases, leaving 5 bases not matched to a gene. The chain's CDR3 is CASSLGQGVGGYTF. The CDR3 DNA sequence: TGTGCCAGCAGCTTAGGACAGGGGGTGGGAGGCTACACCTTC.

A few counts support this clone. The V and J genes are TRBV5-1 and TRBJ2-3, with 9 bases aligning to TRBD2. Germline V gene lookup returns CDR1 SGHRS and CDR2 YFSETQ. The CDR3 consists of 14 residues. The trim removed 4 bases at V and 3 bases at J, leaving 3 bases unmatched. CDR3 coding DNA: TGCGCCAGCAGCGGTAGCGGGGGTACAGATACGCAGTATTTT. It translates to CASSGSGGTDTQYF.

The rearrangement uses TRBV29-1 and TRBJ1-1, with D maybe TRBD1 (6 bases). CDR3 length equals 14 residues. Looked up from germline, CDR1 is SQVTM and CDR2 is ANQGSEA. With 3 bases removed from V and 0 bases from J, the gap between germline ends came to 11 bases. CDR3 loop: CSVDQGQMNTEAFF. The CDR3 DNA reads TGCAGCGTTGACCAGGGACAAATGAACACTGAAGCTTTCTTT.

The genes are TRBV19 and TRBJ2-3, with unresolved D. There are 12 residues in the CDR3. The V end lost 3 bases, the J end lost 4 bases, and 5 bases lay between the germline ends. Germline V lookup: CDR1 LNHDA, CDR2 SQIVND (reference sequence). The CDR3 sequence: CASSIGPDTQYF. In DNA form, the CDR3 reads TGTGCCAGTAGTATCGGTCCAGATACGCAGTATTTT. Filled out from reference TRBV19 and TRBJ2-3, the complete variable domain reads DGGITQSPKYLFRKEGQNVTLSCEQNLNHDAMYWYRQDPGQGLRLIYYSQIVNDFQKGDIAEGYSVSREKKESFPLTVTSAQKNPTAFYLCASSIGPDTQYFGPGTRLTVL.

In this sample, this clone turned up a few times. The chain has TRBV4-1 and TRBJ2-2, with 8 bases lining up with TRBD2. Germline V CDR1 and CDR2: MGHRA, YSYEKL. With 1 base clipped from V and 5 bases from J, the junction kept 0 bases outside the gene matches. The CDR3 totals 14 residues. This CDR3 reads CASSQGGGTGELFF. The CDR3 DNA follows: TGCGCCAGCAGCCAAGGCGGGGGGACCGGGGAGCTGTTTTTT.

The chain carries TRBV9 and TRBJ1-2; the D gene is possibly TRBD1 (6 bases). Germline loops: CDR1 SGDLS, CDR2 YYNGEE. The CDR3 has 14 residues. V lost 4 bases and J lost 6, with 16 bases in between. CDR3 nucleotides: TGTGCCAGCAGCCTGGGTGGGGGCCTGGATGGCTACACCTTC. Amino acids: CASSLGGGLDGYTF.

This sequence joins TRBV11-2 and TRBJ2-1, with 10 bases aligning to TRBD2. Germline V gene sequence: CDR1 SGHAT, CDR2 FQNNGV. The CDR3 loop spans 17 amino acids. The V and J ends lost 2 bases and 0 bases, in that order; junction bases with no gene match: 4. The CDR3 sequence: CASSLFPSGGSYNEQFF. CDR3 coding DNA: TGTGCCAGCAGCTTATTCCCTAGCGGGGGCTCCTACAATGAGCAGTTCTTC.

The J gene is TRBJ2-3, the V gene TRBV7-2, with 8 positions matching TRBD2. Looked up from germline, CDR1 is SGHTA and CDR2 is FQGNSA. The CDR3 runs to 15 residues. With V trimmed by 1 base and J by 1 base, 1 base remained unmatched. This CDR3 is CASSLGTSRTDTQYF. The CDR3 DNA reads as TGTGCCAGCAGCTTAGGGACTAGCCGCACAGATACGCAGTATTTT.

The rearrangement joins TRBV5-1 to TRBJ2-7; 9 bases map to TRBD1. V was clipped by 4 bases and J by 3 bases; unmatched bases: 5. The CDR3 is 14 residues long. Per germline, CDR1 SGHRS and CDR2 YFSETQ. The DNA for the CDR3 is TGCGCCAGCAGCACGGGACAGGGCGGCTACGAGCAGTACTTC. Translating it yields CASSTGQGGYEQYF.

The genes are TRBV2 and TRBJ2-3, with 8 bases matching TRBD1. With V trimmed by 6 bases and J by 1 base, 9 bases remained unmatched. This CDR3 is built from 16 residues. Germline CDR1 and CDR2: SNHLY and FYNNEI. The CDR3 protein is CASSEDRARGTDTQYF. CDR3 bases: TGTGCCAGCAGCGAGGACAGGGCCAGAGGCACAGATACGCAGTATTTT.

This clone showed up just a few times. This chain links TRBV5-8 with TRBJ2-7; TRBD1 aligns across 8 bases. This CDR3 has 15 amino acids. Germline CDR1 is SGHTS and CDR2 is YDEGEE. V was pared by 4 bases and J by 3 bases, with 9 bases of the junction left unmatched. The CDR3, as DNA: TGTGCCAGCAGCACCGGGACAGGTGTCGTCTACGAGCAGTACTTC. This translates into CASSTGTGVVYEQYF.

This clone was counted between two and nine times. J is TRBJ2-1 and V is TRBV19; TRBD2 matches 12 bases. The ends lost 3 bases at V and 4 bases at J; junction bases unmatched: 16. CDR1 is LNHDA, CDR2 SQIVND, per germline (reference sequence). CDR3 length: 20 amino acids. Here the CDR3 DNA reads TGTGCCAGTAGTATTGGGGAAGGACTAGCGGGGAATACGGGGTACAATGAGCAGTTCTTC. This codes for CASSIGEGLAGNTGYNEQFF. Using reference TRBV19 and TRBJ2-1 for the parts outside the CDR3, the full variable domain is DGGITQSPKYLFRKEGQNVTLSCEQNLNHDAMYWYRQDPGQGLRLIYYSQIVNDFQKGDIAEGYSVSREKKESFPLTVTSAQKNPTAFYLCASSIGEGLAGNTGYNEQFFGPGTRLTVL.

The chain recombines TRBV7-2 with TRBJ1-6; D possibly corresponds to TRBD1 (5 bases). Germline V gene data show CDR1 as SGHTA and CDR2 as FQGNSA. The CDR3 sequence is 15 residues long. V lost 1 base and J lost 7, with 11 bases in between. The CDR3 loop reads CASSLVEGRNSPLHF. Here the CDR3 DNA reads TGTGCCAGCAGCTTAGTTGAGGGGAGGAATTCACCCCTCCACTTT.